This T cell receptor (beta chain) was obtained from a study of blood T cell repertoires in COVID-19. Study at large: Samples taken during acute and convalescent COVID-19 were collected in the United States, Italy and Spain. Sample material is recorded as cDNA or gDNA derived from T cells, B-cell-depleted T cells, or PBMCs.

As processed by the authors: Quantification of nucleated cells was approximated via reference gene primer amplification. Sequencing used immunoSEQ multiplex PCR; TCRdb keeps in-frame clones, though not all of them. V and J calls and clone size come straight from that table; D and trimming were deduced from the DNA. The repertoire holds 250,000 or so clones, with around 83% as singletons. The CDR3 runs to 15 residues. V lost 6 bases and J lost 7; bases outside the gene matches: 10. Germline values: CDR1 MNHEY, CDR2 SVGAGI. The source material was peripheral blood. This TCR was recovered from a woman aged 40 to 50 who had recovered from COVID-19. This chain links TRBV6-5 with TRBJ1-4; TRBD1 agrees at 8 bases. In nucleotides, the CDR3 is TGTGCCAGCAGCCAAAGACAGGGGCGGATTGAAAAACTGTTTTTT. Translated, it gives CASSQRQGRIEKLFF.